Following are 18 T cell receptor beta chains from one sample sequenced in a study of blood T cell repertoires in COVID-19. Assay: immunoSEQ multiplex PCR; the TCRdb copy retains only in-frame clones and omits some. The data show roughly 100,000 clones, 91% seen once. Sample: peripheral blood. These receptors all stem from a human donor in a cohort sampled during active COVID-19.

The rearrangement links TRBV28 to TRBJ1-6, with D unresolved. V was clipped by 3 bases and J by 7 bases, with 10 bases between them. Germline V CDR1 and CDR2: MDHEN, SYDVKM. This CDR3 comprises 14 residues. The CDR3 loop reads CASSLSANNSPLHF. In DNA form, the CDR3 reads TGTGCCAGCAGTTTGTCAGCGAACAATTCACCCCTCCACTTT.

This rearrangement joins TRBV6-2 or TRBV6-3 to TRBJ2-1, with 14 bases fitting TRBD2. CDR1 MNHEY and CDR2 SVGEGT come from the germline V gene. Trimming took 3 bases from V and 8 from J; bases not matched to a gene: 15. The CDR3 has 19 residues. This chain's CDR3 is CASSYSRLAGGPDVDEQFF. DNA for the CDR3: TGTGCCAGCAGTTATTCTCGACTAGCGGGAGGGCCCGACGTCGATGAGCAGTTCTTC.

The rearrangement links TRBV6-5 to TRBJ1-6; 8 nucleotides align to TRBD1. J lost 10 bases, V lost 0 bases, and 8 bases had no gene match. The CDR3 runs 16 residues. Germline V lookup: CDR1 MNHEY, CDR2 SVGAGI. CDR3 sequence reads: CASSYSMDRAPSPLHF. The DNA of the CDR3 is TGTGCCAGCAGTTACTCGATGGACAGGGCACCGTCACCCCTCCACTTT.

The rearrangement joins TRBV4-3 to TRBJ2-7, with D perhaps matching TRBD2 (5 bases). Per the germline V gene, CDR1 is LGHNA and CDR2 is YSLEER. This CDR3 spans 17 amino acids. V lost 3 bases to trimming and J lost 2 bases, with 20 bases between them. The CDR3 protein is CASSQETTPAATYEQYF. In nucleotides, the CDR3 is TGCGCCAGCAGCCAGGAGACTACACCAGCCGCAACCTACGAGCAGTACTTC.

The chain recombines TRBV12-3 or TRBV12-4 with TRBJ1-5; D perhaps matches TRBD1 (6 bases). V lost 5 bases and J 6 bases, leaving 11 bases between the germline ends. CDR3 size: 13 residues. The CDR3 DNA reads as TGTGCCAGCAGTACAGGGCTCTCTCAGCCCCAGCATTTT. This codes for CASSTGLSQPQHF.

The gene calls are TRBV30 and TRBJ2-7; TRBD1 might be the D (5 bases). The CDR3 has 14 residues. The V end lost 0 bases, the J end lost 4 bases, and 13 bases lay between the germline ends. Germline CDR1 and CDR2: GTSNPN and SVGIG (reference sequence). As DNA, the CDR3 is TGTGCCTGGAGTGTACGGCGACAGATATACGAGCAGTACTTC. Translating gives CAWSVRRQIYEQYF.

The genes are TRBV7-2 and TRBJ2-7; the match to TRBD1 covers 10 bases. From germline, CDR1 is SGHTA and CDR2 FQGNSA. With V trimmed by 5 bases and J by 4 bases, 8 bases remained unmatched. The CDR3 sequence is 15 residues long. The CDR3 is CASSQDRDRGYEQYF. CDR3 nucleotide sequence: TGTGCCAGCAGCCAGGACCGGGACAGGGGTTACGAGCAGTACTTC.

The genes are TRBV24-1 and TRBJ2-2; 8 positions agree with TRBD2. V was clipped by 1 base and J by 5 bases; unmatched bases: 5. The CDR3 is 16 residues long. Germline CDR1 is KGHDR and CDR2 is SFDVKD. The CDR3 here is CATSDFRGLVTGELFF. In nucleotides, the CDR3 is TGTGCCACCAGTGATTTTAGGGGACTAGTGACCGGGGAGCTGTTTTTT.

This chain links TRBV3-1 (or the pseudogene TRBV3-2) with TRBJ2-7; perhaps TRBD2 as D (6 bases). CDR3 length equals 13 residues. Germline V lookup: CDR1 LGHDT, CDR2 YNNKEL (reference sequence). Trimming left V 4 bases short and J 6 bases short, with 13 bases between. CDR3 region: CASSPRIGGEQYF. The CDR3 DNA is TGTGCCAGCAGCCCCCGGATCGGGGGCGAGCAGTACTTC.

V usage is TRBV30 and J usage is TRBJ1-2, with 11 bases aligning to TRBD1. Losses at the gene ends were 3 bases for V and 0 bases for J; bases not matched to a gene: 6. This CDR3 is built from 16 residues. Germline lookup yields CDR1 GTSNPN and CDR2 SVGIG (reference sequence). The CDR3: CAWRKPGQGANYGYTF. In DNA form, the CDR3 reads TGTGCCTGGAGGAAGCCGGGACAGGGGGCTAACTATGGCTACACCTTC.

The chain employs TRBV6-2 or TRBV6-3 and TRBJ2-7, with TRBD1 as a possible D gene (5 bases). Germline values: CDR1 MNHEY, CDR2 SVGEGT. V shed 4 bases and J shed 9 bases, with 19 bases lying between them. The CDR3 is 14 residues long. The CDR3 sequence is CASSSQGGVGRQYF. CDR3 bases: TGTGCCAGCAGTTCGCAGGGTGGAGTAGGTCGGCAGTACTTC.

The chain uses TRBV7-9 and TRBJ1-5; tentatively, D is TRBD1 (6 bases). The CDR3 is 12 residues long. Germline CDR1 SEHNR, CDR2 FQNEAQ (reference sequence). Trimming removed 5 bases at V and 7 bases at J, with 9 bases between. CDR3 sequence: CASSPTGQPQHF. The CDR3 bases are TGTGCCAGCAGCCCGACAGGCCAGCCCCAGCATTTT.

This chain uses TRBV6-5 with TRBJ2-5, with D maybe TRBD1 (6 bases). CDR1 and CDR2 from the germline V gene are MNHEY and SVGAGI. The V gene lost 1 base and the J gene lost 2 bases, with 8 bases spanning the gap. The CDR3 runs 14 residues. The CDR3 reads CASSYFGQQETQYF. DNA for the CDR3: TGTGCCAGCAGTTACTTCGGACAGCAAGAGACCCAGTACTTC.

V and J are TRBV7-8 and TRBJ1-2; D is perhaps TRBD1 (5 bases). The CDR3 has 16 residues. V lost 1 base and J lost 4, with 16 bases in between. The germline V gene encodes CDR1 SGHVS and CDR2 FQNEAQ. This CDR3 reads CASSLGRDAESYGYTF. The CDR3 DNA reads TGTGCCAGCAGCTTAGGGCGGGACGCCGAGTCCTATGGCTACACCTTC.

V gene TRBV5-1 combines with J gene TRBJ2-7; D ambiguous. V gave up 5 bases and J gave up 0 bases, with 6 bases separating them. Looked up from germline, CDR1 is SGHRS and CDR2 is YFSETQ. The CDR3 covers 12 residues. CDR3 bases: TGCGCCAGCAGTGCGAGCTCCTACGAGCAGTACTTC. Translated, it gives CASSASSYEQYF.

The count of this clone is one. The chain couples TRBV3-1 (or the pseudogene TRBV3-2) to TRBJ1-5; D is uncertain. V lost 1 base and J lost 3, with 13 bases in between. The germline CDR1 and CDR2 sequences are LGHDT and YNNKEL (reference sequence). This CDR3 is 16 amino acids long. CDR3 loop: CASSQVSGQLNQPQHF. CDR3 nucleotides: TGTGCCAGCAGCCAAGTGAGTGGGCAGCTCAATCAGCCCCAGCATTTT.

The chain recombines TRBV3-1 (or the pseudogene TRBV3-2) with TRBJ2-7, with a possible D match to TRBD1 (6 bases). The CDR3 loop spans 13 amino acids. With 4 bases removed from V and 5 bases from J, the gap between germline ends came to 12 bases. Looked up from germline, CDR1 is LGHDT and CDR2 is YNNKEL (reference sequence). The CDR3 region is CASSRETGHEQYF. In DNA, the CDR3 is TGTGCCAGCAGCCGGGAGACAGGCCACGAGCAGTACTTC.

The DNA of the CDR3 is TGCGCCAGCAGCCCTGGACAGAGCGACACTGAAGCTTTCTTT. This codes for CASSPGQSDTEAFF. The chain is built from TRBV5-1 and TRBJ1-1; weak D call: TRBD1 (6 bases). Germline V gene sequence: CDR1 SGHRS, CDR2 YFSETQ. The V and J ends lost 4 bases and 3 bases respectively, with 13 bases between them. The CDR3 has 14 amino acids.